These T cell receptor beta chains were read from a single sample in a study of blood T cells in healthy people across ages. TCRdb processed the 5' RACE reads anew with MiXCR; each CDR3 protein has one entry. This repertoire shows 800,000 or so distinct CDR3 sequences, about 25% found once; its top ten account for roughly 3.5%. These data were likewise used in another study, on T cells of mothers and their children.

The specimen sequenced was blood. The receptors come from a boy aged 5 to 17 in good health. The CDR3 runs from the conserved cysteine through the conserved F or W. The order of the fields is J gene, V gene, clone size, D gene, CDR3 protein, CDR3 DNA. D genes are given only for firm matches. Size is stated for part of the rows, as once, few or many counts, or as a class when the clone is expanded.

J: TRBJ1-6
V: TRBV11-2
size: .
D: .
CDR3: CASSRDKALANSPLHF
DNA: TGTGCCAGCAGCCGAGACAAGGCCCTCGCTAATTCACCCCTCCACTTT

J: TRBJ1-1
V: TRBV6-5
size: .
D: .
CDR3: CASSYRGGDTEAFF
DNA: TGTGCCAGCAGTTACAGGGGAGGGGACACTGAAGCTTTCTTT

J: TRBJ2-1
V: TRBV5-5
size: .
D: .
CDR3: CASSVGTRNGYNEQFF
DNA: TGTGCCAGCAGCGTCGGGACACGGAACGGCTACAATGAGCAGTTCTTC

J: TRBJ1-1
V: TRBV14
size: .
D: .
CDR3: CASSRGFGTEAFF
DNA: TGTGCCAGCAGCAGGGGGTTCGGCACTGAAGCTTTCTTT

J: TRBJ2-3
V: TRBV28
size: .
D: TRBD1
CDR3: CASRPKTGVTDTQYF
DNA: TGTGCCAGCAGACCAAAGACAGGGGTGACAGATACGCAGTATTTT

J: TRBJ1-4
V: TRBV27
size: few
D: .
CDR3: CASSSTGLGDEKLFF
DNA: TGTGCCAGCAGTTCGACAGGCCTCGGGGATGAAAAACTGTTTTTT

J: TRBJ2-5
V: TRBV29-1
size: few
D: TRBD1
CDR3: CSPNGYRGRKETQYF
DNA: TGCAGCCCTAATGGTTACAGGGGAAGGAAAGAGACCCAGTACTTC

J: TRBJ2-4
V: TRBV20-1
size: .
D: .
CDR3: CSASEKGVIQYF
DNA: TGCAGTGCGTCTGAAAAGGGTGTCATTCAGTACTTC

J: TRBJ1-2
V: TRBV25-1
size: .
D: .
CDR3: CASSELGAAYGYTF
DNA: TGTGCCAGCAGTGAATTAGGGGCAGCGTATGGCTACACCTTC

J: TRBJ2-2
V: TRBV19
size: few
D: .
CDR3: CASSIETNTGELLF
DNA: TGTGCCAGTAGTATAGAGACCAACACCGGGGAGCTGCTTTTT

J: TRBJ2-3
V: TRBV11-2
size: many
D: TRBD2
CDR3: CASSLGVGSGISDTQYF
DNA: TGTGCCAGCAGCTTAGGAGTGGGTAGCGGGATCAGCGATACGCAGTATTTT

J: TRBJ1-5
V: TRBV10-3
size: few
D: TRBD1
CDR3: CATTPGTGGSNQPQHF
DNA: TGTGCCACGACCCCAGGGACAGGGGGTTCCAATCAGCCCCAGCATTTT

J: TRBJ1-4
V: TRBV20-1
size: .
D: .
CDR3: CSASGGGGEKLFF
DNA: TGCAGTGCTAGTGGGGGGGGTGGGGAAAAACTGTTTTTT

J: TRBJ2-4
V: TRBV29-1
size: few
D: TRBD2
CDR3: CSVQSSGGADIQYF
DNA: TGCAGCGTACAGAGTAGCGGGGGGGCTGACATTCAGTACTTC

J: TRBJ2-5
V: TRBV7-9
size: .
D: TRBD1
CDR3: CASSLGQGLQETQYF
DNA: TGTGCCAGCAGTCTCGGACAGGGGCTACAAGAGACCCAGTACTTC

J: TRBJ1-1
V: TRBV5-1
size: few
D: TRBD1
CDR3: CASSLWDRASLANTEAFF
DNA: TGCGCCAGCAGCTTGTGGGACAGGGCTTCTTTGGCGAACACTGAAGCTTTCTTT

J: TRBJ1-4
V: TRBV12-3/TRBV12-4
size: .
D: TRBD1
CDR3: CASSYIQGFGEKLFF
DNA: TGTGCCAGCAGTTATATACAGGGGTTCGGTGAAAAACTGTTTTTT

J: TRBJ2-5
V: TRBV20-1
size: .
D: .
CDR3: CSASEEGQETQYF
DNA: TGCAGTGCTAGTGAGGAGGGCCAAGAGACCCAGTACTTC

J: TRBJ2-1
V: TRBV20-1
size: few
D: .
CDR3: CSARERGGGNNEQFF
DNA: TGCAGTGCTAGAGAAAGGGGTGGGGGGAACAATGAGCAGTTCTTC

J: TRBJ2-5
V: TRBV5-1
size: .
D: TRBD1
CDR3: CASSLDRGGLQETQYF
DNA: TGCGCCAGCAGCTTGGACAGGGGCGGACTCCAAGAGACCCAGTACTTC

J: TRBJ2-6
V: TRBV4-3
size: .
D: .
CDR3: CASSQDAVRTGANVLTF
DNA: TGCGCCAGCAGCCAAGACGCCGTGAGGACTGGGGCCAACGTCCTGACTTTC

J: TRBJ2-4
V: TRBV29-1
size: many
D: .
CDR3: CSVETRMSLAKNIQYF
DNA: TGCAGCGTTGAAACCCGGATGTCCTTAGCCAAAAACATTCAGTACTTC

J: TRBJ2-7
V: TRBV29-1
size: .
D: TRBD2
CDR3: CSVVRGDGSYEQYF
DNA: TGCAGCGTTGTACGGGGGGACGGCTCCTACGAGCAGTACTTC

J: TRBJ2-7
V: TRBV28
size: .
D: TRBD2
CDR3: CASSPPLTIGREMVYEQYF
DNA: TGTGCCAGCAGTCCTCCCCTGACTATTGGGCGGGAGATGGTCTACGAGCAGTACTTC

J: TRBJ2-7
V: TRBV4-3
size: .
D: TRBD2
CDR3: CASSPGPTAGTYEQYF
DNA: TGCGCCAGCAGCCCAGGGCCCACAGCGGGGACCTACGAGCAGTACTTC

J: TRBJ2-1
V: TRBV12-3/TRBV12-4
size: .
D: TRBD1
CDR3: CASTRDSYNEQFF
DNA: TGTGCCAGCACCCGGGACAGCTACAATGAGCAGTTCTTC

J: TRBJ2-1
V: TRBV25-1
size: few
D: TRBD2
CDR3: CASSDLERGGPNEQFF
DNA: TGTGCCAGCAGTGATCTCGAGCGGGGGGGCCCAAATGAGCAGTTCTTC

J: TRBJ2-7
V: TRBV7-9
size: .
D: .
CDR3: CASSLYLALDEQYF
DNA: TGTGCCAGCAGCTTATACCTAGCCTTGGACGAGCAGTACTTC

J: TRBJ2-3
V: TRBV29-1
size: few
D: .
CDR3: CSVEDVGDTQYF
DNA: TGCAGCGTTGAAGACGTGGGGGATACGCAGTATTTT

J: TRBJ2-2
V: TRBV4-2
size: .
D: .
CDR3: CASSQDSGGGELFF
DNA: TGTGCCAGCAGCCAAGATAGTGGAGGCGGGGAGCTGTTTTTT

J: TRBJ2-7
V: TRBV20-1
size: .
D: TRBD1
CDR3: CSARKGGEASEQYF
DNA: TGCAGTGCTAGAAAAGGGGGCGAGGCGTCCGAGCAGTACTTC

J: TRBJ2-5
V: TRBV12-3/TRBV12-4
size: few
D: .
CDR3: CASSLSGTHRETQYF
DNA: TGTGCCAGCAGTCTATCCGGGACCCACCGGGAGACCCAGTACTTC

J: TRBJ1-1
V: TRBV12-3/TRBV12-4
size: .
D: .
CDR3: CASSFPQMNTEAFF
DNA: TGTGCCAGCAGTTTCCCTCAGATGAACACTGAAGCTTTCTTT

J: TRBJ2-2
V: TRBV4-3
size: .
D: TRBD1
CDR3: CASSQWDRVNTGELFF
DNA: TGCGCCAGCAGCCAATGGGACAGGGTGAACACCGGGGAGCTGTTTTTT